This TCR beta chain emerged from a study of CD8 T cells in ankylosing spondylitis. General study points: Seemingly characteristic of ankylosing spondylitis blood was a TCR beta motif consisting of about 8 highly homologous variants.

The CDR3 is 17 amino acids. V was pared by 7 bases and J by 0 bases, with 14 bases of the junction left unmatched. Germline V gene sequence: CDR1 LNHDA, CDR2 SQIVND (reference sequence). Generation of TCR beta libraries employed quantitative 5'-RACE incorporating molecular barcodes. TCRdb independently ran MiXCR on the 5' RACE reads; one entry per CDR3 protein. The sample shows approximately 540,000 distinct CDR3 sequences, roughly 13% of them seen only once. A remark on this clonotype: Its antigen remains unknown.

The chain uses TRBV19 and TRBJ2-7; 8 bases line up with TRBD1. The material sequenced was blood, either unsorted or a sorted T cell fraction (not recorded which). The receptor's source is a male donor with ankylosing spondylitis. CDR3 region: CASTPPGQEHPSYEQYF. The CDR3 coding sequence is TGTGCCAGTACCCCTCCGGGACAGGAGCACCCCTCCTACGAGCAGTACTTC. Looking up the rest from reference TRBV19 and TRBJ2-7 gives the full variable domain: DGGITQSPKYLFRKEGQNVTLSCEQNLNHDAMYWYRQDPGQGLRLIYYSQIVNDFQKGDIAEGYSVSREKKESFPLTVTSAQKNPTAFYLCASTPPGQEHPSYEQYFGPGTRLTVT.